Here is one TCR beta chain with its context. Its antigen is as yet unknown. The record originates from a study of siplizumab effects on memory and regulatory T cells. Study findings and constraints: The average Treg-derived proportion among mappable alloreactive CD4+ clones was 68.8% with siplizumab versus about 27% in controls. Naive or memory phenotype was unassignable for roughly 75-95% of proliferating CD4+ or CD8+ clones.

Some clones are missing from TCRdb's copy, which holds only in-frame ones; the method was immunoSEQ multiplex PCR. The sample shows over 65,000 clones, just over 90% of them seen only once. Trimming took 4 bases from V and 6 from J, leaving 13 bases between them. The CDR3 consists of 14 residues. This rearrangement joins TRBV6-7 to TRBJ1-5; D may be TRBD1 (5 bases). TRBV6-7 is filed as an ORF, its function uncertain. The sample was CD8+ T cells sorted from blood. The clonotype comes from a human donor in good health. The CDR3 nucleotides read TGTGCCAGCAGTTCCGGGACCCTCTGTCAGCCCCAGCATTTT. This encodes CASSSGTLCQPQHF.